The text below deals with one TCR beta chain. This receptor's antigen is unknown. No quality values exist for individual bases; no much larger clone is one base distant. This sample is part of a study of naive and memory T cell subsets (dated by TCRdb to the late 2010s). Turning to the overall study: Sorted naive and memory T cell subsets from peripheral blood were analyzed in the study using a UMI-based, open-source pipeline for TCR alpha and beta sequencing. Complete agreement was observed between the functional CMV T cell responses and the IgG serology results. RNA was DNase-treated and reverse transcribed with TCR constant-region primers, mostly using SuperScript III. Overall study outcomes, separate from this receptor: The repertoire findings for the naive and memory subsets could not be validated, as no ground truth was available. TCR abundance followed a power law with an exponent that was different for naive and memory subsets but consistent across the three individuals. A clonotype was defined as a single alpha or beta chain sequence rather than as a paired alpha/beta receptor. Naive repertoires, especially CD8, contained a few larger clonotypes, possibly memory cells re-expressing CD45RA. Gini index rose and Shannon and inverse Simpson diversity fell from naive through CM, EM and EMRA in both CD4 and CD8 cells. After error correction, over 95% of naive TCR sequences appeared only once, giving much steeper abundance distributions than memory subsets. RNA-based TCR counts may be influenced by expression changes linked to T cell activation and differentiation.

There are 12 amino acids in the CDR3, from cysteine to phenylalanine inclusive. The kept DNA is CDR3 alone, 36 bases in frame from the first base. Reading the germline V gene gives CDR1 MNHNS and CDR2 SASEGT. Separate amplification of TCR alpha and beta chain libraries was performed from the second PCR step onward. Donor CMV status was determined by IFNgamma production from CD4+ T cells after overnight stimulation of fresh PBMCs with CMV viral lysate. Using Miltenyi beads, CD4 T cells were first positively selected, and CD8 T cells were then positively selected from the CD4-negative fraction. Cells stained for CD3, CD4, CD8, CD45RA, CD27 and a live/dead dye were sorted on a BD Aria II into four subsets by CD45RA and CD27. A few healthy volunteers provided blood, and the blood of each volunteer was split into CD4 and CD8 T cells and then into four differentiation subsets. Roughly 0.11 L of peripheral blood was drawn per donor, and PBMC were isolated by Ficoll-Paque PLUS density-gradient centrifugation. Sorted cells were lysed in RLT buffer, after which RNA was extracted using a Qiagen RNeasy kit and stored at -80 degrees C.

Libraries were built with UMI-ligation and nested PCR. An equimolar mix of two oligonucleotides covering both TRBC1 and TRBC2 was used as the beta constant-region primer. Four rounds of PCR, combining the SP2 primer with nested alpha and beta constant-region primers, were used to amplify the ligated cDNA. A single-stranded oligonucleotide carrying the SP2 primer and a 12-nucleotide UMI was ligated to the 3' end of the cDNA by T4 RNA ligase 1. The ligation reaction was incubated at 16°C for 20-24 hours. PCR2 was typically run as a SYBR Green qPCR and stopped at a predetermined threshold to prevent over-amplification. All purifications after the first were performed with Agencourt AMPure XP magnetic beads. Library amounts were measured by Qubit and library quality was assessed on a TapeStation, where the main peak was expected at around 650 bp. Sequencing of the pooled libraries was done on an Illumina MiSeq using v2 2x251 paired-end kits, which typically yielded roughly 0.95-2.2 million reads per sample. Each sample library was pooled at 4 to 5 nM, and about 5-8% PhiX was included to improve cluster recognition. The paper's data handling went like this. V and J genes were assigned to Demultiplexor-processed FASTQ reads by Decombinator through tag matching, with a single base-pair mismatch being allowed. By using UMIs, Collapsinator corrected both sequencing errors and the frequency errors caused by PCR heterogeneity. TCRs were translated and CDR3s were extracted from the conserved cysteine to the FGXG phenylalanine by CDR3Translator, with non-productive sequences being flagged. Gini, Shannon entropy and inverse Simpson indices were computed after subsampling the repertoires to the same number of UMI-defined TCRs. Clonotype abundance distributions were fitted to a power law by maximum likelihood within the linear range. When run on a single naive CD8 sample, MIGEC and the pipeline yielded similar UMI counts, similar unique TCR numbers and similar clonal distributions. One analysis removed from the naive repertoire any naive TCRs that were also present in any memory subset from the same donor. The repertoires were searched for 7,322 CMV-associated CDR3 sequences that had been compiled from VDJdb and a published dataset. TCRdb ran its own pipeline on the public reads, namely fastp trimming at Q25 and MiXCR clone calling, and kept in-frame beta chains. CDR3 protein sequences are deduplicated, and each keeps its most common genes and DNA. The V and J calls were determined by TCRdb, not by the authors. This sample gives tens of thousands of distinct CDR3 sequences in total; approximately 10% of them show up just once. 0.95% to 1.5% of the sample goes to the ten largest clones.

Sequenced sample: naive CD8+ T cells from blood. The intended sense of this specimen's cell subset or site label: naive T cells, CD45RA high CD27+. This TCR came from a human donor in good health. Recombination joined TRBV6-1 with TRBJ1-1; tentative D gene TRBD1, with 6 bases matching. The CDR3 protein sequence reads: CTISTGNTEAFF. The DNA is as follows: TGTACCATCTCGACAGGGAACACTGAAGCTTTCTTT.